The 9 T cell receptor beta chains in this list originate from one sample, sequenced in a study of shared clonotypes between healthy human individuals. Assay: immunoSEQ multiplex PCR; the TCRdb copy retains only in-frame clones and omits some. The table lists over 950,000 clones, about 72% of them singletons. The sequencing input was memory CD4+ T cells from PBMCs. Subset reported: CD45RA-negative fraction. All receptors come from a young man in good health. Some clones in this sample may be carry-over from other donors' samples.

On this clone: This sample also contains other DNA sequences that code for the same CDR3. The V gene is TRBV28, the J gene TRBJ2-2; TRBD1 aligns across 8 bases. V dropped 6 bases and J dropped 4; count of bases not matched to a gene: 1. CDR3 length: 13 amino acids. CDR1 MDHEN and CDR2 SYDVKM come from the germline V gene. The CDR3 reads CASRTGGTGELFF. CDR3 nucleotides: TGTGCCAGCAGAACAGGGGGCACCGGGGAGCTGTTTTTT.

The chain links TRBV11-2 to TRBJ1-4, with a weak D call TRBD1 (6 bases). CDR1 is SGHAT and CDR2 is FQNNGV in the germline V gene. Trimming took off 2 bases at V and 2 bases at J, with 12 bases between the two ends. The length of the CDR3 is 16 residues. Written as DNA, the CDR3 is TGTGCCAGCAGCTTAATCCCGGGGGCCACTAATGAAAAACTGTTTTTT. Translated: CASSLIPGATNEKLFF.

This clone was picked up a small number of times. Other DNA sequences in this specimen translate into the identical CDR3. The genes are TRBV11-2 and TRBJ1-1; 10 bases line up with TRBD1. CDR3 length equals 15 residues. The V gene's germline CDR1 is SGHAT and CDR2 FQNNGV. Trimming removed 5 bases from V and 0 bases from J; junction bases left unmatched: 3. The CDR3 coding sequence is TGTGCCAGCAGCCTGGGACAGGGGATGAACACTGAAGCTTTCTTT. Translating it yields CASSLGQGMNTEAFF.

The V call is TRBV30, the J call TRBJ2-7; 7 bases are a match to TRBD1. V trimming: 0 bases; J trimming: 6 bases; junction bases outside the gene matches: 5. CDR3 length: 13 amino acids. Germline V gene sequence: CDR1 GTSNPN, CDR2 SVGIG (reference sequence). CDR3 sequence: CAWSVQGTGEQYF. The CDR3 DNA sequence: TGTGCCTGGAGTGTACAGGGGACGGGCGAGCAGTACTTC.

This clone was counted many times. The V and J genes are TRBV2 and TRBJ1-5; D might be TRBD1 (6 bases). Trimming removed 11 bases at V and 6 bases at J, with 17 bases between. The germline gives CDR1 SNHLY, CDR2 FYNNEI. This CDR3 comprises 13 residues. This chain's CDR3 is CASAWGAAQPQHF. The CDR3 DNA reads as TGTGCCTCTGCATGGGGGGCCGCTCAGCCCCAGCATTTT.

This chain uses TRBV2 with TRBJ1-5; TRBD1 is a possible D gene (6 bases). Trimming shortened V by 6 bases and J by 4 bases, and 10 bases separated the two germline ends. This CDR3 has 13 amino acids. The germline V gene encodes CDR1 SNHLY and CDR2 FYNNEI. In DNA form, the CDR3 reads TGTGCCAGCAGAAAAGACAGGAATCAGCCCCAGCATTTT. This encodes CASRKDRNQPQHF.

J is TRBJ2-1 and V is TRBV5-4, with D possibly TRBD2 on 6 matching bases. V was cut by 4 bases and J by 6 bases, with 11 bases left in between. CDR3 length: 13 amino acids. CDR1 and CDR2 from the germline V gene are SGHNT and YYREEE (reference sequence). The CDR3, as DNA: TGTGCCAGCAGCCGGGTGGGGGGCAATGAGCAGTTCTTC. This codes for CASSRVGGNEQFF.

This chain joins TRBV4-1 and TRBJ2-6; perhaps D is TRBD1 or TRBD2 (6 bases each). Trimming removed 0 bases at V and 2 bases at J, with 14 bases between. Germline assignment: CDR1 MGHRA and CDR2 YSYEKL. The CDR3 is 18 residues long. The CDR3, as DNA: TGCGCCAGCAGCCAAGATTGGTTGGGGGGCGCTGGGGCCAACGTCCTGACTTTC. This codes for CASSQDWLGGAGANVLTF.

J is TRBJ2-3 and V is TRBV7-2, with D possibly being TRBD1 (5 bases). The V end was cut by 1 base, the J end by 1 base, with 9 bases between. The CDR3 is made up of 15 amino acids. Germline V gene lookup returns CDR1 SGHTA and CDR2 FQGNSA. The CDR3 region is CASSLGGAGTDTQYF. CDR3 nucleotides: TGTGCCAGCAGCTTAGGGGGCGCGGGCACAGATACGCAGTATTTT.